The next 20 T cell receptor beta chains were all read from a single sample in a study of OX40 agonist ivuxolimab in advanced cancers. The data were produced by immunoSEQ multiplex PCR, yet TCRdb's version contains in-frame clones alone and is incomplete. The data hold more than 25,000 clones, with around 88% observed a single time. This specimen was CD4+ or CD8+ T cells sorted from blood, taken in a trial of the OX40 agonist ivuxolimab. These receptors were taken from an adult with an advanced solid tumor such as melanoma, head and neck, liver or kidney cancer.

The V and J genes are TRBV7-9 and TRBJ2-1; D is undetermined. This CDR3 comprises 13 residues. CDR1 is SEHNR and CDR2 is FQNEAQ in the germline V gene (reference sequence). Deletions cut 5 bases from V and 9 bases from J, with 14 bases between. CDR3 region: CASSPSETAEQFF. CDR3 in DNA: TGTGCCAGCAGCCCATCGGAGACTGCTGAGCAGTTCTTC. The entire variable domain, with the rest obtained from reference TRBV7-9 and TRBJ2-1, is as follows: DTGVSQNPRHKITKRGQNVTFRCDPISEHNRLYWYRQTLGQGPEFLTYFQNEAQLEKSRLLSDRFSAERPKGSFSTLEIQRTEQGDSAMYLCASSPSETAEQFFGPGTRLTVL.

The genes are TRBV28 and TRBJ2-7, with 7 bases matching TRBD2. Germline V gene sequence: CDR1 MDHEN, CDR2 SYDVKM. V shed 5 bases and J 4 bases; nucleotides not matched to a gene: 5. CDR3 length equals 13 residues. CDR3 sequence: CASSPPGGYEQYF. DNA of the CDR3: TGTGCCAGCAGTCCCCCCGGGGGGTACGAGCAGTACTTC. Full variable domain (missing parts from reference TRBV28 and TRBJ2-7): DVKVTQSSRYLVKRTGEKVFLECVQDMDHENMFWYRQDPGLGLRLIYFSYDVKMKEKGDIPEGYSVSREKKERFSLILESASTNQTSMYLCASSPPGGYEQYFGPGTRLTVT.

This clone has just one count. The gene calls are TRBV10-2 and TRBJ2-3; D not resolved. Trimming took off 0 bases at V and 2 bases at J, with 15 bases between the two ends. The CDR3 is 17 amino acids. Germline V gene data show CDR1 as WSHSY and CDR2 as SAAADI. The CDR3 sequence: CASSESMTARVTDTQYF. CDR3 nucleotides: TGCGCCAGCAGTGAGTCGATGACCGCTCGGGTCACAGATACGCAGTATTTT.

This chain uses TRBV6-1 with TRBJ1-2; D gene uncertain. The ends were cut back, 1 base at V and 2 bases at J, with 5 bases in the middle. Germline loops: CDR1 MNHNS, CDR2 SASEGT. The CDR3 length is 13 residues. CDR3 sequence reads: CASSEVGNYGYTF. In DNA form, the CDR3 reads TGTGCCAGCAGTGAAGTAGGGAACTATGGCTACACCTTC.

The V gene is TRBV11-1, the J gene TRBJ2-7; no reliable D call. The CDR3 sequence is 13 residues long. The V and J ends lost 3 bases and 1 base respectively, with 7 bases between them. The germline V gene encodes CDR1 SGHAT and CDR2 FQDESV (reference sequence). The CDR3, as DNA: TGTGCCAGCAGCTTTGGCCGTTCCTACGAGCAGTACTTC. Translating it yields CASSFGRSYEQYF.

In DNA, the CDR3 is TGTGCCAGCAGTGAAAGGCTAGCGGGAGGGGGGGAGCAGTTCTTC. Protein product: CASSERLAGGGEQFF. V and J are TRBV6-1 and TRBJ2-1; 12 bases are shared with TRBD2. Germline V gene lookup returns CDR1 MNHNS and CDR2 SASEGT. With 2 bases clipped from V and 10 bases from J, the junction kept 6 bases outside the gene matches. The CDR3 covers 15 residues.

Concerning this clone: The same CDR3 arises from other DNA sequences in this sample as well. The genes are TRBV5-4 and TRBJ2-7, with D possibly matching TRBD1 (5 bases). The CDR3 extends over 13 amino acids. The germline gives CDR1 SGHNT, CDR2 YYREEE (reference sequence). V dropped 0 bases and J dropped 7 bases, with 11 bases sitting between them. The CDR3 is CASSLGQGKEQYF. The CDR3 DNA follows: TGTGCCAGCAGCTTGGGGCAGGGTAAGGAGCAGTACTTC.

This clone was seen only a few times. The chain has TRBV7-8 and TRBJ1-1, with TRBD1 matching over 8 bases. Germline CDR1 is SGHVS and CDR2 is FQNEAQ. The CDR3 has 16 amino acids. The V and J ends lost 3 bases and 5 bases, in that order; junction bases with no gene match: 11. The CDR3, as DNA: TGTGCCAGCAGCTTCCCCGGACAGGGCGGTTTGACTGAAGCTTTCTTT. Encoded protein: CASSFPGQGGLTEAFF.

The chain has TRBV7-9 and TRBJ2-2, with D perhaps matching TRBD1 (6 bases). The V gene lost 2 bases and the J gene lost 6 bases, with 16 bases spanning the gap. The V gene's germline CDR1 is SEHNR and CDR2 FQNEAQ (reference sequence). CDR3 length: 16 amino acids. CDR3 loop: CASSLPTGLRAGELFF. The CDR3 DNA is TGTGCCAGCAGCTTACCTACAGGGTTACGGGCCGGGGAGCTGTTTTTT.

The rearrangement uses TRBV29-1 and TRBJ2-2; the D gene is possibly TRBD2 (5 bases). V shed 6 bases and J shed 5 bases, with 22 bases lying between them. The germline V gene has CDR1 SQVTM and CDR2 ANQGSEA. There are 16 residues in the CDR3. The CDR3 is CSVDPGGRAGTGELFF. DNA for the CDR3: TGCAGCGTCGATCCCGGAGGAAGGGCGGGTACCGGGGAGCTGTTTTTT.

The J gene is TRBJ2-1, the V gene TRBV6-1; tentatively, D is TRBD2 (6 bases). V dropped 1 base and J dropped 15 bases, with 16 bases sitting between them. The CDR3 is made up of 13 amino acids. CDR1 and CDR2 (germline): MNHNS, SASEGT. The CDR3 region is CASSEVFLGLVFF. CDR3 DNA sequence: TGTGCCAGCAGTGAAGTGTTTTTGGGACTGGTGTTCTTC.

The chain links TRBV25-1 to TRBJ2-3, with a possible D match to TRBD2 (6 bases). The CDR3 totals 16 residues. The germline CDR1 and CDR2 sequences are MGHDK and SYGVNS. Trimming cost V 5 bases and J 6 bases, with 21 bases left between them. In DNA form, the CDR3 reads TGTGCCAGCAGTCCTAGGGTCAGGAGGGCGGGGGATACGCAGTATTTT. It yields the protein CASSPRVRRAGDTQYF.

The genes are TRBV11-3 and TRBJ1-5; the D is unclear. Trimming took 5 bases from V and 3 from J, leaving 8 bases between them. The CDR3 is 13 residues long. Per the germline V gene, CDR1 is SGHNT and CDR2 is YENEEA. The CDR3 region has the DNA TGTGCCAGCAGCCCCGACCCCAATCAGCCCCAGCATTTT. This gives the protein CASSPDPNQPQHF. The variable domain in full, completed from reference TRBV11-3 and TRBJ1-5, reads EAGVVQSPRYKIIEKKQPVAFWCNPISGHNTLYWYLQNLGQGPELLIRYENEEAVDDSQLPKDRFSAERLKGVDSTLKIQPAELGDSAVYLCASSPDPNQPQHFGDGTRLSIL.

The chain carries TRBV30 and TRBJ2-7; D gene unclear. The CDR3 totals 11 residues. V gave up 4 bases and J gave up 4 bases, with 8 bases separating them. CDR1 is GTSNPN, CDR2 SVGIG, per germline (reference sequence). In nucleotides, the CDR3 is TGTGCCTGGAAGCTGGGTTACGAGCAGTACTTC. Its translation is CAWKLGYEQYF.

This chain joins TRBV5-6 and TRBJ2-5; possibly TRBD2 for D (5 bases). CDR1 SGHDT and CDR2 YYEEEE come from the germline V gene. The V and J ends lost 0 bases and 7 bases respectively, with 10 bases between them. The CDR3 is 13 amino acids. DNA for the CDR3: TGTGCCAGCAGCTTGGGGCGGGTTGGGACCCAGTACTTC. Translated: CASSLGRVGTQYF.

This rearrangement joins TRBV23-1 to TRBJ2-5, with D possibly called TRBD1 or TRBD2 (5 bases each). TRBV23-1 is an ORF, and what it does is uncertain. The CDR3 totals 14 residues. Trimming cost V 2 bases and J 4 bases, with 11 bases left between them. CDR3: CASSQGDQTETQYF. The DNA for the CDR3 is TGCGCCAGCAGTCAAGGGGACCAAACAGAGACCCAGTACTTC.

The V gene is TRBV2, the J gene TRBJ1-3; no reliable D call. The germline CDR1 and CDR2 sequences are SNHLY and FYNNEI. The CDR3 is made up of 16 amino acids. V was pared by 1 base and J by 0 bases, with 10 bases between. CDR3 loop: CASSEVAAASGNTIYF. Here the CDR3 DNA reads TGTGCCAGCAGTGAAGTAGCGGCGGCCTCTGGAAACACCATATATTTT. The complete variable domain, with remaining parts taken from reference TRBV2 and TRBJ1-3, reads EPEVTQTPSHQVTQMGQEVILRCVPISNHLYFYWYRQILGQKVEFLVSFYNNEISEKSEIFDDQFSVERPDGSNFTLKIRSTKLEDSAMYFCASSEVAAASGNTIYFGEGSWLTVV.

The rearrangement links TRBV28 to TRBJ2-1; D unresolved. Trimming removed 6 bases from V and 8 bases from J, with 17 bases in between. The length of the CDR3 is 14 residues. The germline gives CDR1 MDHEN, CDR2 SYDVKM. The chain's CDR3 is CASSPNGPAHEQFF. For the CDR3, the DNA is TGTGCCAGCAGCCCCAATGGTCCGGCCCATGAGCAGTTCTTC.

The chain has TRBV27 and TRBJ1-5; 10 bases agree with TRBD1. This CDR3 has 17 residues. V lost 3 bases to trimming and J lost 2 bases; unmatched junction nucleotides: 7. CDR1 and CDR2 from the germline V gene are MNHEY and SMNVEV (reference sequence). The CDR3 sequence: CASSFRTGGGRNQPQHF. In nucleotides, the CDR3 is TGTGCCAGCAGTTTCCGGACAGGGGGAGGACGCAATCAGCCCCAGCATTTT.

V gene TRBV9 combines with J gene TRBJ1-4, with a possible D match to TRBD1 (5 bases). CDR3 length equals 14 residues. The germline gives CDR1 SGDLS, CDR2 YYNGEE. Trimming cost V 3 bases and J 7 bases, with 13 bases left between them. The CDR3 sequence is CASSDRDGGEKLFF. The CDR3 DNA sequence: TGTGCCAGCAGCGACCGGGACGGGGGTGAAAAACTGTTTTTT.